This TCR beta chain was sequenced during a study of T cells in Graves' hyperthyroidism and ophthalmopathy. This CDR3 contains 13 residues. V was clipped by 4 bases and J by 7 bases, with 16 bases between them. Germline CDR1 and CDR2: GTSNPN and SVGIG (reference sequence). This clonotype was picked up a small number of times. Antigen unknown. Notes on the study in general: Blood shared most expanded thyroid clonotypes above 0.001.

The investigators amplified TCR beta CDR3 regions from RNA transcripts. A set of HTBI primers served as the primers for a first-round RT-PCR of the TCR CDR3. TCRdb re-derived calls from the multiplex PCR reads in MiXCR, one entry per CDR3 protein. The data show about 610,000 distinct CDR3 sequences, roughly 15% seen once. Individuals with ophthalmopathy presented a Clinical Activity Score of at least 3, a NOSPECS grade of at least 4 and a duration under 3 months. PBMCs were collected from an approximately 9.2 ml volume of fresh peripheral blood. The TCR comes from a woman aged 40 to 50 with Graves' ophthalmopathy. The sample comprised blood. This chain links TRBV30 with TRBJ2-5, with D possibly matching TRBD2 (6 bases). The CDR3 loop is CAWTQTTGGTQYF. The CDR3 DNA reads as TGTGCCTGGACCCAGACGACCGGGGGGACCCAGTACTTC.